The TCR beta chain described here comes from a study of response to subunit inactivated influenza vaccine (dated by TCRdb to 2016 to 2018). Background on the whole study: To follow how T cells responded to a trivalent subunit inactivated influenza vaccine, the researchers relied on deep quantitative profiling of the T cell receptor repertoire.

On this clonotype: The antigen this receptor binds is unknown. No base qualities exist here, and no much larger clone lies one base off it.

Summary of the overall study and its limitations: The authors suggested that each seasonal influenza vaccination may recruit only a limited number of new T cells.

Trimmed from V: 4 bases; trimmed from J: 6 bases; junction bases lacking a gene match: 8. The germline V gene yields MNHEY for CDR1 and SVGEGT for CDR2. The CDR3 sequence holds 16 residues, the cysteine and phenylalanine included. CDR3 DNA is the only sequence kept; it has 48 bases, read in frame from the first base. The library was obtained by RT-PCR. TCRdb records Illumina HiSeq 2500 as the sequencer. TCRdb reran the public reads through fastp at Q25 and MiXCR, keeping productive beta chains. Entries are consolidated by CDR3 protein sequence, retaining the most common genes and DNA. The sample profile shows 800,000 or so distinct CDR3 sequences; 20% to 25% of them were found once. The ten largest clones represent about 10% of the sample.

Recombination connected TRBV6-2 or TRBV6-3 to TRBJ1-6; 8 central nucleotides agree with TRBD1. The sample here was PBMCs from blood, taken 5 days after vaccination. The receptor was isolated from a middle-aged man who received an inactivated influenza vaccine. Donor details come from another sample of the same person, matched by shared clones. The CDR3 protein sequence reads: CASSSDRGIGNSPLHF. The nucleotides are TGTGCCAGCAGTTCCGACAGGGGCATCGGTAATTCACCCCTCCACTTT.